Following are 31 T cell receptor beta chains from one sample sequenced in a study of shared clonotypes between healthy human individuals. Profiled with immunoSEQ multiplex PCR; TCRdb holds only in-frame clones, not every one. The sample shows 950,000 to 1,300,000 clones, around 74% of them seen only once. The sequenced material came from memory CD4+ T cells sorted from blood. Subset here: CD45RA-negative fraction. These receptors were collected from a man between 18 and 29 years old in good health.

This chain connects TRBV5-4 to TRBJ1-2; D is uncertain. This CDR3 contains 14 residues. V was pared by 4 bases and J by 7 bases, with 17 bases between. CDR1 is SGHNT and CDR2 is YYREEE in the germline V gene (reference sequence). This CDR3 is CASSHPGSGSGYTF. CDR3 sequence (DNA): TGTGCCAGCAGCCATCCAGGCTCTGGCTCTGGCTACACCTTC.

The V call is TRBV10-3, the J call TRBJ1-1; a weak D match, TRBD1 (5 bases). Germline lookup yields CDR1 ENHRY and CDR2 SYGVKD. CDR3 size: 14 residues. The V and J ends lost 4 bases and 4 bases respectively, with 13 bases between them. CDR3 sequence reads: CAISGGTGLTEAFF. The CDR3 DNA reads as TGTGCCATCAGTGGGGGCACAGGCCTCACTGAAGCTTTCTTT.

This chain uses TRBV4-1 with TRBJ2-2, with D perhaps matching TRBD2 (5 bases). Per germline, CDR1 MGHRA and CDR2 YSYEKL. V lost 1 base, J lost 7 bases, and 16 bases lay in between. The CDR3 totals 16 residues. This CDR3 reads CASSQVGQVGNGELFF. The CDR3 coding sequence is TGCGCCAGCAGCCAAGTGGGCCAGGTCGGGAACGGGGAGCTGTTTTTT.

The rearrangement uses TRBV5-4 and TRBJ1-6, with unresolved D. This CDR3 is built from 20 residues. Trimming left V 0 bases short and J 0 bases short, with 19 bases between. Germline CDR1 is SGHNT and CDR2 is YYREEE (reference sequence). This CDR3 reads CASSLDGRPGRSSYNSPLHF. DNA of the CDR3: TGTGCCAGCAGCTTGGACGGGCGACCGGGCAGGAGCTCCTATAATTCACCCCTCCACTTT.

DNA of the CDR3: TGTGCCTGGAGTTGGAGTAGGACCGATACGCAGTATTTT. Translating it yields CAWSWSRTDTQYF. J is TRBJ2-3 and V is TRBV30; D remains ambiguous. CDR1 and CDR2 from the germline V gene are GTSNPN and SVGIG (reference sequence). The CDR3 contains 13 residues. Between the trimmed V and J ends, which lost 2 bases and 6 bases, there was a span of 12 bases.

The rearrangement uses TRBV25-1 and TRBJ2-3; 8 bases fit TRBD2. The V gene end was trimmed by 4 bases and the J gene end by 5 bases; junction bases not matched to a gene: 5. The CDR3 runs 14 residues. CDR1 is MGHDK, CDR2 SYGVNS, per germline. DNA for the CDR3: TGTGCCAGCAGTGTGCGGGGGGTGAGAGATACGCAGTATTTT. Translated: CASSVRGVRDTQYF.

The V gene is TRBV28, the J gene TRBJ1-1, with unresolved D. Trimming left V 5 bases short and J 2 bases short, with 15 bases between. CDR1 is MDHEN, CDR2 SYDVKM, per germline. The CDR3 runs to 15 residues. CDR3 sequence reads: CASSPPPRGNTEAFF. The DNA of the CDR3 is TGTGCCAGCAGTCCCCCCCCGAGAGGAAACACTGAAGCTTTCTTT.

This clone was recorded a few times. Other nucleotide sequences in the sample specify the same CDR3. The V and J genes are TRBV5-4 and TRBJ1-6; 9 nucleotides line up with TRBD1. Germline CDR1 reads SGHNT; CDR2 reads YYREEE (reference sequence). V lost 4 bases, J lost 9 bases, and 5 bases stayed unmatched. The CDR3 has 14 residues. This CDR3 is CASSLGQGSSPLHF. DNA for the CDR3: TGTGCCAGCAGCCTGGGACAGGGCAGTTCACCCCTCCACTTT.

V is TRBV20-1 and J is TRBJ2-5; D gene unclear. The germline gives CDR1 DFQATT, CDR2 SNEGSKA (reference sequence). This CDR3 is built from 10 residues. The DNA for the CDR3 is TGCGCACCCGCCGGGGAGACCCAGTACTTC. Translation gives CAPAGETQYF.

The chain uses TRBV6-4 and TRBJ2-2, with 11 bases that match TRBD2. The V segment lost 6 bases and the J segment 4 bases; nucleotides outside the gene matches: 4. Germline V lookup: CDR1 MRHNA, CDR2 SNTAGT. This CDR3 region has 15 residues. The CDR3 coding sequence is TGTGCCAGCAGCCAACTAGCGGGAGCCACCGGGGAGCTGTTTTTT. Residues: CASSQLAGATGELFF.

The J gene is TRBJ2-7, the V gene TRBV6-1; the D gene could be TRBD1 or TRBD2 (5 bases each). V lost 2 bases to trimming and J lost 0 bases, with 11 bases between them. The CDR3 runs to 15 residues. Germline loops: CDR1 MNHNS, CDR2 SASEGT. The CDR3: CASSELGPNSYEQYF. In DNA, the CDR3 is TGTGCCAGCAGTGAACTGGGACCTAACTCCTACGAGCAGTACTTC.

V usage is TRBV6-1 and J usage is TRBJ1-2; D remains unclear. V lost 2 bases and J 2 bases, leaving 9 bases between the germline ends. The CDR3 totals 14 residues. Germline loops: CDR1 MNHNS, CDR2 SASEGT. The CDR3 DNA reads as TGTGCCAGCAGTGAAATACAGTCGAACTATGGCTACACCTTC. The encoded protein is CASSEIQSNYGYTF.

The CDR3 loop reads CASRGSGGRGPSLTLSYNEQFF. The DNA of the CDR3 is TGTGCCAGCAGGGGATCAGGGGGAAGGGGGCCCTCACTAACACTCTCCTACAATGAGCAGTTCTTC. The chain has TRBV2 and TRBJ2-1; 7 bases line up with TRBD1. J gave up 0 bases and V 6 bases, and 26 bases lay outside the gene matches. From germline, CDR1 is SNHLY and CDR2 FYNNEI. This CDR3 is 22 amino acids long.

V is TRBV5-1 and J is TRBJ2-6; D gene ambiguous. Per the germline V gene, CDR1 is SGHRS and CDR2 is YFSETQ. Trimming shortened V by 4 bases and J by 2 bases, and 7 bases separated the two germline ends. The length of the CDR3 is 14 residues. The CDR3 region has the DNA TGCGCCAGCAGCACAGCTCCTGGGGCCAACGTCCTGACTTTC. Protein sequence: CASSTAPGANVLTF.

The rearrangement links TRBV28 to TRBJ1-4; TRBD1 agrees at 9 bases. The CDR3 has 17 residues. Germline values: CDR1 MDHEN, CDR2 SYDVKM. V lost 2 bases and J lost 1; bases outside the gene matches: 5. This CDR3 is CASSLGTGTLTNEKLFF. The CDR3 DNA follows: TGTGCCAGCAGTTTAGGGACAGGGACTTTAACTAATGAAAAACTGTTTTTT.

The chain combines TRBV13 with TRBJ1-1; D unresolved. CDR3 length equals 15 residues. V was clipped by 2 bases and J by 4 bases, with 14 bases between them. In germline, CDR1 is PRHDT, CDR2 FYEKMQ (reference sequence). This CDR3 is CASSLYGGSGTEAFF. As DNA, the CDR3 is TGTGCCAGCAGCTTATATGGCGGGTCGGGCACTGAAGCTTTCTTT. Complete variable domain (other parts from reference TRBV13 and TRBJ1-1): AAGVIQSPRHLIKEKRETATLKCYPIPRHDTVYWYQQGPGQDPQFLISFYEKMQSDKGSIPDRFSAQQFSDYHSELNMSSLELGDSALYFCASSLYGGSGTEAFFGQGTRLTVV.

This clone was detected only once. In DNA, the CDR3 is TGCGCCAGCAGTGATCCGGGACAGCTTAATGAGCAGTTCTTC. This gives the protein CASSDPGQLNEQFF. The rearrangement links TRBV10-1 to TRBJ2-1, with 7 bases identical to TRBD1. The CDR3 is made up of 14 amino acids. J lost 7 bases, V lost 3 bases, and 6 bases had no gene match. Germline values: CDR1 WNHNN, CDR2 SYGVQD (reference sequence).

The chain combines TRBV5-1 with TRBJ1-2; D call uncertain. The CDR3 runs 13 residues. The germline gives CDR1 SGHRS, CDR2 YFSETQ. Trimming left V 2 bases short and J 5 bases short, with 10 bases between. CDR3 loop: CASSLNIGYGYTF. In nucleotides, the CDR3 is TGCGCCAGCAGCTTAAACATCGGGTATGGCTACACCTTC.

This sequence joins TRBV6-1 and TRBJ1-5; 8 bases line up with TRBD1. V trimming: 4 bases; J trimming: 7 bases; junction bases outside the gene matches: 9. Germline CDR1 reads MNHNS; CDR2 reads SASEGT. This CDR3 has 15 residues. CDR3 in DNA: TGTGCCAGCAGTGGGGGGACAGGAGTGCCCCAGCCCCAGCATTTT. Amino acid sequence: CASSGGTGVPQPQHF.

This clone occurred a few times. The chain combines TRBV19 with TRBJ1-4; D is undetermined. Germline V gives CDR1 LNHDA, CDR2 SQIVND (reference sequence). The CDR3 contains 12 residues. V was pared by 10 bases and J by 5 bases, with 11 bases between. The CDR3 nucleotides are TGTGCCACCGGCGGCAGAAATGAAAAACTGTTTTTT. This translates into CATGGRNEKLFF.

This clone was counted a single time. The chain combines TRBV9 with TRBJ2-7; D uncertain. V was clipped by 0 bases and J by 2 bases, with 9 bases between them. Per the germline V gene, CDR1 is SGDLS and CDR2 is YYNGEE. The CDR3 consists of 14 residues. The CDR3 region is CASSVAAQTYEQYF. CDR3 in DNA: TGTGCCAGCAGCGTAGCGGCCCAAACCTACGAGCAGTACTTC.

V usage is TRBV10-3 and J usage is TRBJ2-7; 9 nucleotides align to TRBD1. The ends lost 7 bases at V and 4 bases at J; junction bases unmatched: 5. The germline V gene encodes CDR1 ENHRY and CDR2 SYGVKD. The CDR3 has 13 residues. The CDR3 protein is CAITGTGRYEQYF. The DNA for the CDR3 is TGTGCCATCACCGGGACAGGGCGTTACGAGCAGTACTTC.

The chain combines TRBV6-6 with TRBJ2-7; no clear D gene. Trimming shortened V by 2 bases and J by 0 bases, and 11 bases separated the two germline ends. The V gene's germline CDR1 is MNHNY and CDR2 SVGAGI (reference sequence). This CDR3 contains 15 residues. CDR3 sequence (DNA): TGTGCCAGCAGTTACCCCACACAACGCTCCTACGAGCAGTACTTC. It encodes CASSYPTQRSYEQYF.

The V and J genes are TRBV29-1 and TRBJ1-4, with D tentatively TRBD1 (6 bases). Germline CDR1 and CDR2: SQVTM and ANQGSEA. Trimming removed 4 bases at V and 8 bases at J, with 14 bases between. The CDR3 is 13 amino acids. The CDR3 region is CSVGSGAREKLFF. The CDR3 nucleotides read TGCAGCGTTGGCTCGGGGGCCAGAGAAAAACTGTTTTTT.

The rearrangement joins TRBV19 to TRBJ2-5, with D perhaps assigned TRBD1 or TRBD2 (5 bases each). Trimming left V 1 base short and J 4 bases short, with 28 bases between. Germline lookup yields CDR1 LNHDA and CDR2 SQIVND (reference sequence). The CDR3 has 20 amino acids. The CDR3 spells CASSIAPRVGIGALRETQYF. The DNA for the CDR3 is TGTGCCAGTAGTATAGCCCCCCGGGTGGGGATCGGGGCCCTACGAGAGACCCAGTACTTC.

Turning to this clone: At one boundary the junction diverges from the germline segment, which might be a read error. The rearrangement uses TRBV29-1 and TRBJ1-2; D perhaps matches TRBD1 (6 bases). The CDR3 runs to 8 residues. Germline lookup yields CDR1 SQVTM and CDR2 ANQGSEA. This CDR3 is CSVEGTAF. In DNA form, the CDR3 reads TGCAGCGTTGAAGGGACAGCCTTC. The full variable domain, rest sourced from reference TRBV29-1 and TRBJ1-2, is SAVISQKPSRDICQRGTSLTIQCQVDSQVTMMFWYRQQPGQSLTLIATANQGSEATYESGFVIDKFPISRPNLTFSTLTVSNMSPEDSSIYLCSVEGTAFGSGTRLTVV.

This clone has just a few counts. The chain uses TRBV30 and TRBJ1-5, with a possible D match to TRBD1 (6 bases). This CDR3 spans 13 amino acids. Trimming shortened V by 3 bases and J by 3 bases, and 9 bases separated the two germline ends. CDR1 GTSNPN and CDR2 SVGIG come from the germline V gene (reference sequence). For the CDR3, the DNA is TGTGCCTGGAGACAGGGTATCAATCAGCCCCAGCATTTT. Protein sequence: CAWRQGINQPQHF.

The V and J genes are TRBV30 and TRBJ2-7, with 10 bases lining up with TRBD2. The trim removed 5 bases at V and 5 bases at J, leaving 9 bases unmatched. The CDR3 runs to 14 residues. Germline loops: CDR1 GTSNPN, CDR2 SVGIG (reference sequence). The CDR3 here is CAWSVASGSHEQYF. CDR3 coding DNA: TGTGCCTGGTCGGTGGCTAGCGGGAGCCACGAGCAGTACTTC.

V usage is TRBV5-4 and J usage is TRBJ2-3, with D maybe TRBD2 (5 bases). Germline assignment: CDR1 SGHNT and CDR2 YYREEE (reference sequence). Trimming took off 2 bases at V and 0 bases at J, with 10 bases between the two ends. CDR3 size: 15 residues. The CDR3 region is CASSFRGLSTDTQYF. Written as DNA, the CDR3 is TGTGCCAGCAGCTTTCGAGGGTTGAGCACAGATACGCAGTATTTT.

The V call is TRBV6-1, the J call TRBJ2-3; D gene ambiguous. Germline CDR1 reads MNHNS; CDR2 reads SASEGT. V was clipped by 2 bases and J by 2 bases, with 8 bases between them. The CDR3 runs 14 residues. CDR3 sequence: CASSEYVPTDTQYF. DNA for the CDR3: TGTGCCAGCAGTGAATACGTTCCCACAGATACGCAGTATTTT.

CDR3 coding DNA: TGTGCCAGCAGTGACTCGAGGGGACAGGGGAAAGAGACCCAGTACTTC. As protein: CASSDSRGQGKETQYF. V and J are TRBV6-4 and TRBJ2-5; 10 bases fit TRBD1. This CDR3 is 16 amino acids long. With V trimmed by 0 bases and J by 3 bases, 4 bases remained unmatched. Germline loops: CDR1 MRHNA, CDR2 SNTAGT.